The entry that follows covers one T cell receptor beta chain sequence. Using immunoSEQ multiplex PCR, the repertoire was profiled, and TCRdb retains in-frame clones only, with some absent. The sample has about 1.5 million clones; around 98% are singletons. These data belong to a study of shared clonotypes between healthy human individuals. Germline values: CDR1 SGHRS, CDR2 YFSETQ. The CDR3 spans 15 residues. V lost 3 bases and J lost 2, with 11 bases in between. Sequenced input: naive CD4+ T cells sorted from blood. Sample subset: CD45RA+ positively selected. This sequence originates from a man aged 25-40 years in good health. V and J are TRBV5-1 and TRBJ2-2; perhaps D is TRBD1 or TRBD2 (5 bases each). CDR3 sequence (DNA): TGCGCCAGCAGCTCTGGGACCGAAAACACCGGGGAGCTGTTTTTT. It codes for CASSSGTENTGELFF.